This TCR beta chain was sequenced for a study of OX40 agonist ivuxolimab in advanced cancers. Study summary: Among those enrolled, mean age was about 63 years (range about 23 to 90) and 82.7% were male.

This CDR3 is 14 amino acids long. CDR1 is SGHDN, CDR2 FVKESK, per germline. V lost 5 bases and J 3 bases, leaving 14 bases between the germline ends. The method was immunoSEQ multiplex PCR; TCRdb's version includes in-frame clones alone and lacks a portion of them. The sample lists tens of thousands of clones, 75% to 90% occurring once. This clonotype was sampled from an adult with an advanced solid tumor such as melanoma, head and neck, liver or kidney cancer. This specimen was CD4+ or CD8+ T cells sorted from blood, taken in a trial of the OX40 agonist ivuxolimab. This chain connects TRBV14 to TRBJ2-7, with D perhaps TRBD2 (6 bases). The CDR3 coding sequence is TGTGCCAGCAGCTCTGAGGCGGGGATCTACGAGCAGTACTTC. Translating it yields CASSSEAGIYEQYF.